Presented here are 26 T cell receptor beta chains from one specimen sequenced in a study of blood T cells in healthy people across ages. Through a sample-barcoded 5' primer and a J-beta primer mix, a second PCR was run for 7 to 11 cycles. TCRdb reprocessed the 5' RACE reads with MiXCR, giving one entry per CDR3 protein. The sample contains about 800,000 distinct CDR3 sequences, just under 25% of which appear only once. These data also featured in a second study, about T cells of mothers and their children.

The specimen sequenced was blood. The source is a boy younger than 18 in good health.

CDR3 DNA sequence: TGCAGCGTTACAGGGGGTCGGGAAAAACTGTTTTTT. Translated, it gives CSVTGGREKLFF. The rearrangement uses TRBV29-1 and TRBJ1-4, with 8 positions matching TRBD1. The germline gives CDR1 SQVTM, CDR2 ANQGSEA. V lost 5 bases and J lost 8; bases outside the gene matches: 4. There are 12 residues in the CDR3.

This clonotype showed up just a few times. The germline gene is not matched at one end of the junction; a read error may be the cause. The V gene is TRBV12-3 or TRBV12-4, the J gene TRBJ2-3; D might be TRBD1 or TRBD2, each matching 5 bases. The CDR3 runs 15 residues. The CDR3 nucleotides are TGTGCCAGCAGTTTGGGCCCGGGGCCCACAGATACGCGGTATTTT. Its protein product is CASSLGPGPTDTRYF.

This rearrangement joins TRBV4-2 to TRBJ2-7, with D possibly TRBD1 on 5 matching bases. The CDR3 runs to 15 residues. The germline V gene encodes CDR1 LGHNA and CDR2 YNFKEQ. Trimming removed 0 bases from V and 4 bases from J, with 13 bases in between. The CDR3 loop reads CASSQDQGAEYEQYF. The CDR3 bases are TGTGCCAGCAGCCAAGATCAAGGGGCCGAGTACGAGCAGTACTTC.

CDR3: CASSVEGEQFF. CDR3 sequence (DNA): TGTGCCAGCAGCGTAGAGGGAGAGCAGTTCTTC. This sequence joins TRBV9 and TRBJ2-5, with unresolved D. The J call may be faulty, since TRBJ2-1 better matches the DNA end. Germline CDR1 and CDR2: SGDLS and YYNGEE. The CDR3 runs to 11 residues.

The genes are TRBV7-2 and TRBJ2-7; maybe TRBD2 (5 bases). The CDR3 has 12 amino acids. Trimming cost V 10 bases and J 3 bases, with 13 bases left between them. Germline CDR1 SGHTA, CDR2 FQGNSA. The CDR3, as DNA: TGTGCCACCGCACAGAGCGGCTACGAGCAGTACTTC. As protein: CATAQSGYEQYF. The full variable domain, with the rest looked up from reference TRBV7-2 and TRBJ2-7, is GAGVSQSPSNKVTEKGKDVELRCDPISGHTALYWYRQSLGQGLEFLIYFQGNSAPDKSGLPSDRFSAERTGGSVSTLTIQRTQQEDSAVYLCATAQSGYEQYFGPGTRLTVT.

This clonotype has a handful of counts. This chain uses TRBV2 with TRBJ2-5; 14 bases map to TRBD2. Matching the DNA end better, TRBJ2-1 makes the J call doubtful. CDR3 length equals 15 residues. Germline V gene sequence: CDR1 SNHLY, CDR2 FYNNEI. CDR3 nucleotide sequence: TGTGCCAGCAGTAGACTAGCGGGGGGGCCGTATGAGCAGTTCTTC. It codes for CASSRLAGGPYEQFF.

This clonotype was recorded at least ten times. The chain combines TRBV7-9 with TRBJ2-1; D is uncertain. CDR3 size: 15 residues. V was trimmed by 2 bases and J by 3 bases, leaving 11 bases between them. CDR1 is SEHNR and CDR2 is FQNEAQ in the germline V gene (reference sequence). The CDR3: CASSLFFLNYNEQFF. CDR3 sequence (DNA): TGTGCCAGCAGCTTATTTTTCCTGAACTACAATGAGCAGTTCTTC.

J is TRBJ2-3 and V is TRBV4-3; tentative D call: TRBD2 (5 bases). This CDR3 region has 21 residues. Germline V gene data show CDR1 as LGHNA and CDR2 as YSLEER. Between the trimmed V and J ends, which lost 0 bases and 4 bases, there was a span of 29 bases. For the CDR3, the DNA is TGCGCCAGCAGCCAAGATCGCCCAGCCAACGTCTCGGGGTTTAGGGCAGATACGCAGTATTTT. This translates into CASSQDRPANVSGFRADTQYF.

The chain carries TRBV12-3 or TRBV12-4 and TRBJ2-3; 10 nucleotides align to TRBD2. CDR3 size: 16 residues. The ends lost 6 bases at V and 2 bases at J; junction bases unmatched: 8. The CDR3 DNA reads TGTGCCAGCAGCCGGGATACTAGCGGGATCACAGATACGCAGTATTTT. This sequence encodes CASSRDTSGITDTQYF.

This chain connects TRBV29-1 to TRBJ2-1, with 10 bases matching TRBD1. CDR1 SQVTM and CDR2 ANQGSEA come from the germline V gene. This CDR3 has 16 residues. V was pared by 7 bases and J by 4 bases, with 13 bases of the junction left unmatched. Here the CDR3 reads CSAYVGTGDKYNEQFF. CDR3 sequence (DNA): TGCAGCGCATACGTCGGGACAGGGGATAAGTACAATGAGCAGTTCTTC.

The chain joins TRBV20-1 to TRBJ2-1; a weak D match, TRBD2 (7 bases). This CDR3 spans 13 amino acids. Germline values: CDR1 DFQATT, CDR2 SNEGSKA (reference sequence). V dropped 2 bases and J dropped 7 bases, with 12 bases sitting between them. This CDR3 reads CSARPGGRNEQFF. The CDR3, as DNA: TGCAGTGCTAGACCGGGGGGCCGTAATGAGCAGTTCTTC.

In its sample, this clonotype was seen a few times. The chain carries TRBV20-1 and TRBJ1-1; D unresolved. Germline loops: CDR1 DFQATT, CDR2 SNEGSKA (reference sequence). The CDR3 covers 12 residues. The CDR3 region is CSTPRGDTEAFF. CDR3 sequence (DNA): TGCAGCACCCCACGGGGAGACACTGAAGCTTTCTTT.

The rearrangement uses TRBV4-1 and TRBJ1-3; possible D gene TRBD1, 6 bases. There are 16 residues in the CDR3. Trimming took off 1 base at V and 0 bases at J, with 10 bases between the two ends. CDR1 and CDR2 (germline): MGHRA, YSYEKL. The CDR3 reads CASSQVQGSSGNTIYF. CDR3 nucleotides: TGCGCCAGCAGCCAAGTACAGGGAAGCTCTGGAAACACCATATATTTT.

The chain is built from TRBV6-5 and TRBJ2-7; unclear D gene. In germline, CDR1 is MNHEY, CDR2 SVGAGI. Trimming shortened V by 2 bases and J by 4 bases, and 9 bases separated the two germline ends. The CDR3 spans 13 residues. The CDR3 nucleotides are TGTGCCAGCAGTTACATGGGTAATTACGAGCAGTACTTC. It translates to CASSYMGNYEQYF.

This clonotype was seen more than once but under ten times. The chain combines TRBV28 with TRBJ2-1; D assignment may be TRBD1 or TRBD2 (5 bases each). CDR3 length equals 16 residues. Trimming removed 7 bases at V and 5 bases at J, with 21 bases between. CDR1 and CDR2 from the germline V gene are MDHEN and SYDVKM. CDR3 DNA: TGTGCCAGCACCCACGGGGCGGTGGGTTTCGACAATGAGCAGTTCTTC. This gives the protein CASTHGAVGFDNEQFF. The full variable domain, in which reference TRBV28 and TRBJ2-1 provide the parts outside the CDR3, is DVKVTQSSRYLVKRTGEKVFLECVQDMDHENMFWYRQDPGLGLRLIYFSYDVKMKEKGDIPEGYSVSREKKERFSLILESASTNQTSMYLCASTHGAVGFDNEQFFGPGTRLTVL.

The V gene is TRBV4-3, the J gene TRBJ2-3, with TRBD2 matching 7 bases. Trimming at V came to 4 bases and at J to 0 bases, leaving 4 bases not matched to a gene. In germline, CDR1 is LGHNA, CDR2 YSLEER. CDR3 length equals 15 residues. The CDR3 loop reads CASSPGGTSTDTQYF. CDR3 sequence (DNA): TGCGCCAGCAGCCCCGGGGGGACGAGCACAGATACGCAGTATTTT.

The gene calls are TRBV11-2 and TRBJ1-2; D remains unclear. The V gene lost 4 bases and the J gene lost 8 bases, with 17 bases spanning the gap. The CDR3 is 14 amino acids. Germline V gene sequence: CDR1 SGHAT, CDR2 FQNNGV. CDR3 in amino acids: CASSSLRPAEGYTF. CDR3 sequence (DNA): TGTGCCAGCAGCTCACTCAGACCCGCGGAAGGCTACACCTTC.

This clonotype was counted a few times. V gene TRBV28 combines with J gene TRBJ1-4; TRBD1 matches 8 bases. J gave up 8 bases and V 5 bases, and 7 bases lay outside the gene matches. CDR1 and CDR2 (germline): MDHEN, SYDVKM. The CDR3 covers 14 residues. CDR3: CASSPPGGWEKLFF. In nucleotides, the CDR3 is TGTGCCAGCAGTCCCCCAGGGGGCTGGGAAAAACTGTTTTTT.

This chain connects TRBV5-1 to TRBJ2-1; 9 nucleotides align to TRBD1. This CDR3 has 17 amino acids. Germline V gives CDR1 SGHRS, CDR2 YFSETQ. V gave up 0 bases and J gave up 3 bases; unmatched junction bases: 7. CDR3 nucleotides: TGCGCCAGCAGCTTGGCCTTAGGGGACAGGGACTACAATGAGCAGTTCTTC. It specifies CASSLALGDRDYNEQFF.

This clonotype was detected only a few times. The V gene is TRBV6-2 or TRBV6-3, the J gene TRBJ2-7, with 10 nucleotides matching TRBD1. The CDR3 totals 13 residues. The junction had 3 bases not matched to a gene; V was cut back by 5 bases and J by 5 bases. Germline assignment: CDR1 MNHEY and CDR2 SVGEGT. The DNA of the CDR3 is TGTGCCAGCAGTCGACAGGGGGCCAACGAGCAGTACTTC. Protein sequence: CASSRQGANEQYF.

The chain joins TRBV28 to TRBJ1-5, with unresolved D. Deletions cut 7 bases from V and 6 bases from J, with 10 bases between. The CDR3 loop spans 12 amino acids. CDR1 MDHEN and CDR2 SYDVKM come from the germline V gene. The CDR3 loop is CASTGPPQPQHF. As DNA, the CDR3 is TGTGCCAGCACCGGCCCCCCTCAGCCCCAGCATTTT.

This clonotype was recorded a few times. This sequence joins TRBV28 and TRBJ2-4; TRBD1 aligns across 9 bases. J lost 6 bases, V lost 5 bases, and 5 bases had no gene match. The CDR3 contains 14 residues. From germline, CDR1 is MDHEN and CDR2 SYDVKM. The CDR3 sequence: CASSLPGQGNIQYF. In nucleotides, the CDR3 is TGTGCCAGCAGTCTACCGGGACAGGGAAACATTCAGTACTTC.

The rearrangement uses TRBV9 and TRBJ1-1; 7 nucleotides align to TRBD1. Trimming cost V 3 bases and J 5 bases; bases outside gene matches: 7. The CDR3 covers 14 residues. The germline V gene has CDR1 SGDLS and CDR2 YYNGEE. CDR3 amino acids: CASSAPQGSTEAFF. CDR3 sequence (DNA): TGTGCCAGCAGCGCTCCACAGGGGTCGACTGAAGCTTTCTTT.

The V gene is TRBV7-2, the J gene TRBJ2-5, with D unclear. The end of the DNA aligns better with TRBJ2-7, so the J call may be wrong. This CDR3 comprises 16 residues. CDR1 and CDR2 from the germline V gene are SGHTA and FQGNSA. CDR3 sequence reads: CASSVGSQLNSYEQYF. The CDR3 DNA follows: TGTGCCAGCAGCGTAGGGTCGCAGTTAAACTCCTACGAGCAGTACTTC.

This chain links TRBV28 with TRBJ2-7; TRBD2 aligns across 9 bases. The CDR3 has 14 amino acids. Per germline, CDR1 MDHEN and CDR2 SYDVKM. The J segment lost 5 bases and the V segment lost 6 bases, leaving 8 bases of the junction unmatched. The CDR3 spells CASRGGTSINEQYF. The CDR3 region has the DNA TGTGCCAGCAGAGGAGGGACTAGCATAAACGAGCAGTACTTC.

V is TRBV5-5 and J is TRBJ2-7; no reliable D call. The CDR3 contains 12 residues. From germline, CDR1 is SGHKS and CDR2 YYEKEE (reference sequence). Deletions cut 4 bases from V and 4 bases from J, with 9 bases between. DNA of the CDR3: TGTGCCAGCAGCAAGACTCGATACGAGCAGTACTTC. Translation gives CASSKTRYEQYF.